This TCR beta chain was identified during a study of CD4 and CD8 cells across lung adenocarcinoma regions. The patients had localized lung adenocarcinoma, a non-small cell subtype. TCRdb used MiXCR to reprocess the PCR reads, holding one entry per CDR3 protein. The table lists some 20,000 distinct CDR3 sequences, 50% to 55% of them singletons, with approximately 24% in the top ten. This CDR3 has 13 residues. Germline V gene data show CDR1 as MNHEY and CDR2 as SMNVEV (reference sequence). This clonotype was detected once. One end of the junction varies from germline; a read error may be responsible. The TCR comes from a female donor with lung adenocarcinoma. The CD4 and CD8 labels of this study may be unreliable. Sequenced input: CD8+ T cells from the center of a lung tumor. This chain links TRBV27 with TRBJ2-4; D possibly corresponds to TRBD2 (7 bases). The CDR3 loop is CARGGRVENIQYF. In DNA form, the CDR3 reads TGTGCCCGCGGGGGCCGTGTAGAAAACATCCAGTACTTC.